The 10 T cell receptor beta chains listed next were all sequenced from one sample in a study of TIL therapy for anti-PD-1-resistant metastatic lung cancer. Time point denoted: pre-treatment sample, taken before nivolumab and TIL therapy. Sequencing used immunoSEQ v3. The assay was immunoSEQ multiplex PCR, and TCRdb's table has in-frame clones only and misses some. The data contain about 55,000 clones, about 81% of them singletons. The source material was blood, sampled at baseline. These receptors came from a person between 25 and 79 years old with non-small cell lung cancer.

The V and J genes are TRBV6-2 or TRBV6-3 and TRBJ1-6; 7 bases are shared with TRBD1. Losses at the gene ends were 2 bases for V and 10 bases for J; bases not matched to a gene: 14. The CDR3 length is 17 residues. The germline V gene encodes CDR1 MNHEY and CDR2 SVGEGT. As DNA, the CDR3 is TGTGCCAGCAGTTACCCTAACGAGGGGGCGCGGGGATCACCCCTCCACTTT. Residues: CASSYPNEGARGSPLHF.

This chain connects TRBV18 to TRBJ2-7, with unresolved D. The CDR3 extends over 14 amino acids. The germline V gene encodes CDR1 KGHSH and CDR2 LQKENI. V lost 1 base and J lost 0, with 7 bases in between. The CDR3 DNA reads as TGTGCCAGCTCACCACTCGAGTCCTCCTACGAGCAGTACTTC. It encodes CASSPLESSYEQYF.

The rearrangement joins TRBV7-9 to TRBJ2-2, with D maybe TRBD1 (5 bases). The CDR3 totals 16 residues. V was cut by 1 base and J by 2 bases, with 11 bases left in between. Germline-derived CDR1 and CDR2 are SEHNR and FQNEAQ (reference sequence). For the CDR3, the DNA is TGTGCCAGCAGCTTAGTAAGACAGATTAACACCGGGGAGCTGTTTTTT. It translates to CASSLVRQINTGELFF.

The rearrangement uses TRBV15 and TRBJ1-4; no definite D call. There are 14 residues in the CDR3. The germline V and J ends were trimmed by 3 bases and 0 bases, with 5 bases remaining between them. The germline V gene encodes CDR1 LNHNV and CDR2 YYDKDF (reference sequence). CDR3: CATSSTATNEKLFF. CDR3 DNA sequence: TGTGCCACCAGCAGCACTGCAACTAATGAAAAACTGTTTTTT.

The J gene is TRBJ2-3, the V gene TRBV12-5; 10 bases are a match to TRBD1. Trimming at V came to 0 bases and at J to 4 bases, leaving 16 bases not matched to a gene. CDR3 length equals 20 residues. In germline, CDR1 is LGHNT, CDR2 FRNRAP. The DNA for the CDR3 is TGTGCTAGTGGTTTGGTCGCTAAGGATGATGACAGGGGGCTCGCAGATACGCAGTATTTT. It specifies CASGLVAKDDDRGLADTQYF.

The rearrangement uses TRBV11-2 and TRBJ2-7; D is unclear. The germline V and J ends were trimmed by 0 bases and 4 bases, with 7 bases remaining between them. The CDR3 sequence is 13 residues long. Germline-derived CDR1 and CDR2 are SGHAT and FQNNGV. CDR3 loop: CASSLDRVYEQYF. CDR3 bases: TGTGCCAGCAGCTTAGATCGGGTTTACGAGCAGTACTTC.

The chain carries TRBV24-1 and TRBJ2-1; tentative D call: TRBD1 (5 bases). CDR1 is KGHDR and CDR2 is SFDVKD in the germline V gene. V was shortened by 4 bases and J by 7 bases, with 22 bases between the two germline ends. This CDR3 is built from 17 residues. Here the CDR3 reads CATSDSWAARVQNEQFF. DNA for the CDR3: TGTGCCACCAGTGACTCTTGGGCTGCCAGGGTCCAGAATGAGCAGTTCTTC.

J is TRBJ2-7 and V is TRBV7-3; D is unresolved. Trimming took off 5 bases at V and 3 bases at J, with 11 bases between the two ends. Germline assignment: CDR1 SGHTA and CDR2 FQGTGA. This CDR3 contains 13 residues. The chain's CDR3 is CASSTLKFYEQYF. CDR3 bases: TGTGCCAGCAGCACCCTAAAATTCTACGAGCAGTACTTC. The variable domain in full, completed from reference TRBV7-3 and TRBJ2-7, reads GAGVSQTPSNKVTEKGKYVELRCDPISGHTALYWYRQSLGQGPEFLIYFQGTGAADDSGLPNDRFFAVRPEGSVSTLKIQRTERGDSAVYLCASSTLKFYEQYFGPGTRLTVT.

The V gene is TRBV4-2, the J gene TRBJ1-2, with D maybe TRBD1 (5 bases). The V gene lost 1 base and the J gene lost 8 bases, with 17 bases spanning the gap. The germline gives CDR1 LGHNA, CDR2 YNFKEQ. CDR3 length: 15 amino acids. DNA of the CDR3: TGTGCCAGCAGCCAAGCGACAGAAGGTACGGGAGGCTACACCTTC. It is translated as CASSQATEGTGGYTF.

The chain has TRBV5-4 and TRBJ2-1; 11 bases agree with TRBD2. V dropped 4 bases and J dropped 8; count of bases not matched to a gene: 8. The germline V gene encodes CDR1 SGHNT and CDR2 YYREEE (reference sequence). The CDR3 sequence is 15 residues long. CDR3 sequence: CASSVGLAVSDEQFF. CDR3 in DNA: TGTGCCAGCAGCGTGGGACTAGCGGTTAGCGATGAGCAGTTCTTC. The variable domain in full, with the rest retrieved from reference TRBV5-4 and TRBJ2-1, is ETGVTQSPTHLIKTRGQQVTLRCSSQSGHNTVSWYQQALGQGPQFIFQYYREEENGRGNFPPRFSGLQFPNYSSELNVNALELDDSALYLCASSVGLAVSDEQFFGPGTRLTVL.